A single sample is the source of the 30 T cell receptor beta chains below, sequenced in a study of T cell responses to AZD1222 COVID-19 vaccine. The assay was immunoSEQ multiplex PCR, and TCRdb's table has in-frame clones only and misses some. Found here are around 72,000 clones, roughly 82% of them singletons; the top ten hold less than 6.5%. This specimen was peripheral blood, taken on day 0 of AZD1222 vaccination. Receptors originate from an adult in good health.

V and J are TRBV6-1 and TRBJ1-2; D gene uncertain. CDR3 size: 16 residues. The V and J ends lost 4 bases and 1 base respectively, with 16 bases between them. Germline CDR1 is MNHNS and CDR2 is SASEGT. CDR3 bases: TGTGCCAGCAGTGTAGTCCCTTTCGGGGATAACTATGGCTACACCTTC. Translating gives CASSVVPFGDNYGYTF.

The V and J genes are TRBV19 and TRBJ1-5, with a tentative D call TRBD1 (5 bases). The CDR3 totals 15 residues. Germline assignment: CDR1 LNHDA and CDR2 SQIVND (reference sequence). V lost 4 bases and J 2 bases, leaving 12 bases between the germline ends. The CDR3 DNA reads as TGTGCCAGTAGTACCTCCAGCAGGGGCAATCAGCCCCAGCATTTT. Translating it yields CASSTSSRGNQPQHF.

CDR3 bases: TGTGCCAGCAACGCCGGGGGACAGGGGGTCACTAATGAAAAACTGTTTTTT. Amino acids: CASNAGGQGVTNEKLFF. The rearrangement uses TRBV2 and TRBJ1-4, with TRBD1 matching 11 bases. The J segment lost 2 bases and the V segment lost 7 bases, leaving 9 bases of the junction unmatched. CDR1 is SNHLY and CDR2 is FYNNEI in the germline V gene. This CDR3 contains 17 residues.

The chain recombines TRBV6-5 with TRBJ2-5; 7 bases match TRBD1. V shed 8 bases and J 1 base; nucleotides not matched to a gene: 4. CDR1 MNHEY and CDR2 SVGAGI come from the germline V gene. The CDR3 runs to 13 residues. The CDR3, as DNA: TGTGCCAGCGGGGACAGCATCCAAGAGACCCAGTACTTC. It encodes CASGDSIQETQYF.

This clone has only one observation. The chain employs TRBV5-8 and TRBJ2-3; TRBD2 aligns across 7 bases. Germline CDR1 is SGHTS and CDR2 is YDEGEE. The V gene end was trimmed by 2 bases and the J gene end by 0 bases; junction bases not matched to a gene: 6. This CDR3 is built from 16 residues. CDR3 DNA: TGTGCCAGCAGCTTATTCGGGGGGTCTAGCACAGATACGCAGTATTTT. It specifies CASSLFGGSSTDTQYF.

The chain employs TRBV30 and TRBJ1-5; weak D call: TRBD1 (5 bases). The ends were cut back, 0 bases at V and 9 bases at J, with 15 bases in the middle. CDR1 and CDR2 from the germline V gene are GTSNPN and SVGIG (reference sequence). This CDR3 spans 14 amino acids. CDR3 residues: CAWSVTGWRMPQHF. CDR3 bases: TGTGCCTGGAGTGTAACAGGTTGGAGGATGCCCCAGCATTTT.

The chain uses TRBV19 and TRBJ2-2; the match to TRBD2 covers 11 bases. Trimming took 7 bases from V and 4 from J; bases not matched to a gene: 5. This CDR3 has 15 amino acids. Germline V CDR1 and CDR2: LNHDA, SQIVND (reference sequence). In DNA, the CDR3 is TGTGCCAGTACCCAACTAGCGGGGGCCACCGGGGAGCTGTTTTTT. This codes for CASTQLAGATGELFF.

This sequence joins TRBV24-1 and TRBJ2-5; a possible D gene is TRBD1 (6 bases). From germline, CDR1 is KGHDR and CDR2 SFDVKD. There are 15 residues in the CDR3. Trimming removed 3 bases from V and 2 bases from J, with 12 bases in between. The CDR3 loop is CATSDGGRGQETQYF. As DNA, the CDR3 is TGTGCCACCAGTGATGGCGGCAGGGGACAAGAGACCCAGTACTTC.

This rearrangement joins TRBV7-2 to TRBJ2-1; 10 bases agree with TRBD2. V lost 5 bases to trimming and J lost 7 bases; unmatched junction nucleotides: 8. Germline V gene sequence: CDR1 SGHTA, CDR2 FQGNSA. The CDR3 length is 15 residues. CDR3 residues: CASSRSGGAGNEQFF. CDR3 coding DNA: TGTGCCAGCAGCCGGAGCGGGGGGGCAGGGAATGAGCAGTTCTTC.

The V and J genes are TRBV7-3 and TRBJ2-3; D call uncertain. CDR3 length: 13 residues. Per the germline V gene, CDR1 is SGHTA and CDR2 is FQGTGA. The germline V and J ends were trimmed by 5 bases and 3 bases, with 9 bases remaining between them. Here the CDR3 DNA reads TGTGCCAGCAGCCGCGTGGCTACAGATACGCAGTATTTT. Its translation is CASSRVATDTQYF.

The rearrangement links TRBV5-1 to TRBJ2-2; TRBD1 is a possible D gene (5 bases). V lost 4 bases and J lost 4, with 11 bases in between. The CDR3 is 14 amino acids. Germline values: CDR1 SGHRS, CDR2 YFSETQ. CDR3 sequence: CASSLGQFTGELFF. CDR3 in DNA: TGCGCCAGCAGCCTCGGACAATTCACCGGGGAGCTGTTTTTT.

CDR3 in amino acids: CASTLFSGGLHSEQYF. CDR3 DNA: TGTGCCAGCACCCTATTTAGCGGGGGCCTCCATTCGGAGCAGTACTTC. The genes are TRBV27 and TRBJ2-7; TRBD2 aligns across 9 bases. Germline values: CDR1 MNHEY, CDR2 SMNVEV (reference sequence). With 7 bases clipped from V and 7 bases from J, the junction kept 17 bases outside the gene matches. This CDR3 contains 16 residues.

The gene calls are TRBV6-5 and TRBJ1-6; 8 bases line up with TRBD1. V was pared by 2 bases and J by 7 bases, with 4 bases of the junction left unmatched. This CDR3 is built from 15 residues. The germline gives CDR1 MNHEY, CDR2 SVGAGI. The CDR3 sequence: CASSYEGQGNSPLHF. CDR3 nucleotides: TGTGCCAGCAGTTACGAAGGACAGGGAAATTCACCCCTCCACTTT.

This clone was recorded a few times. The chain has TRBV19 and TRBJ1-1; tentatively, D is TRBD1 (5 bases). Germline values: CDR1 LNHDA, CDR2 SQIVND (reference sequence). CDR3 length: 16 residues. V was clipped by 4 bases and J by 4 bases, with 19 bases between them. The CDR3 DNA reads TGTGCCAGTAGTAGCCAACTTGCGGGGGGGAGCACTGAAGCTTTCTTT. This translates into CASSSQLAGGSTEAFF. Using reference TRBV19 and TRBJ1-1 for the parts outside the CDR3, the full variable domain is DGGITQSPKYLFRKEGQNVTLSCEQNLNHDAMYWYRQDPGQGLRLIYYSQIVNDFQKGDIAEGYSVSREKKESFPLTVTSAQKNPTAFYLCASSSQLAGGSTEAFFGQGTRLTVV.

This clone has a handful of counts. The J gene is TRBJ1-1, the V gene TRBV10-3; 9 nucleotides match TRBD1. Trimming at V came to 6 bases and at J to 4 bases, leaving 15 bases not matched to a gene. Germline values: CDR1 ENHRY, CDR2 SYGVKD. The CDR3 runs to 17 residues. This CDR3 is CAIRPGTGRIRGTEAFF. The CDR3 DNA follows: TGTGCCATCAGGCCCGGGACAGGGAGGATTCGGGGCACTGAAGCTTTCTTT.

In this sample, this clone turned up once. The genes are TRBV10-1 and TRBJ2-7, with D perhaps TRBD1 or TRBD2 (6 bases each). Germline CDR1 reads WNHNN; CDR2 reads SYGVQD (reference sequence). V was trimmed by 0 bases and J by 2 bases, leaving 8 bases between them. CDR3 length equals 14 residues. This CDR3 is CASSESGGPYEQYF. CDR3 nucleotides: TGCGCCAGCAGTGAGTCGGGGGGCCCCTACGAGCAGTACTTC.

V usage is TRBV7-2 and J usage is TRBJ2-7, with a possible D match to TRBD1 (5 bases). The CDR3 runs to 13 residues. V lost 5 bases, J lost 2 bases, and 10 bases lay in between. Germline V lookup: CDR1 SGHTA, CDR2 FQGNSA. DNA of the CDR3: TGTGCCAGCAGCGAGACAGCAGCCTACGAGCAGTACTTC. Its protein product is CASSETAAYEQYF. The full variable domain, its missing parts supplied by reference TRBV7-2 and TRBJ2-7, is GAGVSQSPSNKVTEKGKDVELRCDPISGHTALYWYRQSLGQGLEFLIYFQGNSAPDKSGLPSDRFSAERTGGSVSTLTIQRTQQEDSAVYLCASSETAAYEQYFGPGTRLTVT.

The gene calls are TRBV7-2 and TRBJ1-2, with D uncertain. Germline V gives CDR1 SGHTA, CDR2 FQGNSA. CDR3 length equals 12 residues. Deletions cut 10 bases from V and 4 bases from J, with 13 bases between. DNA of the CDR3: TGTGCCACGAATCGGATCAGCTATGGCTACACCTTC. It specifies CATNRISYGYTF.

This clone has only one observation. The genes are TRBV4-1 and TRBJ1-3; 8 bases are shared with TRBD1. CDR1 and CDR2 from the germline V gene are MGHRA and YSYEKL. V lost 0 bases and J lost 2; bases outside the gene matches: 0. The CDR3 spans 15 residues. In nucleotides, the CDR3 is TGCGCCAGCAGCCAAGACAGGGGGCCTGGAAACACCATATATTTT. This codes for CASSQDRGPGNTIYF.

V and J are TRBV7-8 and TRBJ2-7; D is unresolved. This CDR3 has 11 amino acids. Germline CDR1 reads SGHVS; CDR2 reads FQNEAQ. Trimming left V 5 bases short and J 2 bases short, with 4 bases between. The CDR3 reads CASSAAYEQYF. CDR3 DNA sequence: TGTGCCAGCAGCGCGGCCTACGAGCAGTACTTC.

The CDR3 coding sequence is TGTGCCAGCAGACCGACAGGGGGCGGCTTCGGCGAGCAGTACTTC. It specifies CASRPTGGGFGEQYF. The chain employs TRBV28 and TRBJ2-7, with TRBD1 matching 10 bases. This CDR3 is built from 15 residues. Germline trimming cut 6 bases from V and 6 bases from J; bases unmatched to any gene: 11. CDR1 MDHEN and CDR2 SYDVKM come from the germline V gene.

The gene calls are TRBV4-2 and TRBJ2-5; D gene unclear. There are 14 residues in the CDR3. Germline V gene lookup returns CDR1 LGHNA and CDR2 YNFKEQ. The V and J ends lost 4 bases and 4 bases respectively, with 13 bases between them. CDR3 sequence (DNA): TGTGCCAGCAGCCGTCGTCGAGGCTCAGAGACCCAGTACTTC. Translation gives CASSRRRGSETQYF.

This rearrangement joins TRBV2 to TRBJ1-3; a weak D match, TRBD1 (5 bases). Germline lookup yields CDR1 SNHLY and CDR2 FYNNEI. The V gene lost 6 bases and the J gene lost 0 bases, with 6 bases spanning the gap. This CDR3 spans 13 amino acids. CDR3 protein: CASRGDSGNTIYF. The CDR3 DNA is TGTGCCAGCAGAGGGGACTCTGGAAACACCATATATTTT.

The V call is TRBV11-3, the J call TRBJ1-1; D is uncertain. Germline V gene lookup returns CDR1 SGHNT and CDR2 YENEEA. The CDR3 loop spans 13 amino acids. Between the trimmed V and J ends, which lost 2 bases and 1 base, there was a span of 5 bases. The CDR3 region is CASSLIENTEAFF. The CDR3 DNA follows: TGTGCCAGCAGCTTAATTGAGAACACTGAAGCTTTCTTT.

This clone was observed a few times. The chain recombines TRBV5-6 with TRBJ1-2; D is unclear. Per the germline V gene, CDR1 is SGHDT and CDR2 is YYEEEE. This CDR3 has 16 amino acids. The V gene lost 0 bases and the J gene lost 0 bases, with 12 bases spanning the gap. CDR3 sequence reads: CASSLAAAAANYGYTF. The CDR3 DNA reads TGTGCCAGCAGCTTGGCTGCGGCAGCAGCTAACTATGGCTACACCTTC.

The rearrangement links TRBV5-1 to TRBJ2-3; D is possibly TRBD2 (6 bases). Germline CDR1 SGHRS, CDR2 YFSETQ. The CDR3 covers 16 residues. Between the trimmed V and J ends, which lost 0 bases and 4 bases, there was a span of 15 bases. The CDR3 bases are TGCGCCAGCAGCTTGGACGGAGGGTCAGCGGCAGATACGCAGTATTTT. As protein: CASSLDGGSAADTQYF.

This rearrangement joins TRBV2 to TRBJ1-6, with TRBD1 matching 9 bases. The CDR3 sequence is 13 residues long. CDR1 and CDR2 from the germline V gene are SNHLY and FYNNEI. Germline trimming cut 11 bases from V and 7 bases from J; bases unmatched to any gene: 6. DNA of the CDR3: TGTGCCGGAAACAGGGGGCCCAATTCACCCCTCCACTTT. It is translated as CAGNRGPNSPLHF. The variable domain in full, with the rest retrieved from reference TRBV2 and TRBJ1-6, is EPEVTQTPSHQVTQMGQEVILRCVPISNHLYFYWYRQILGQKVEFLVSFYNNEISEKSEIFDDQFSVERPDGSNFTLKIRSTKLEDSAMYFCAGNRGPNSPLHFGNGTRLTVT.

The chain combines TRBV7-2 with TRBJ2-5, with 8 bases that match TRBD2. V lost 5 bases and J lost 4; bases outside the gene matches: 12. The CDR3 loop spans 16 amino acids. Germline V gene lookup returns CDR1 SGHTA and CDR2 FQGNSA. This CDR3 reads CASSRRDRGGRETQYF. The DNA of the CDR3 is TGTGCCAGCAGCCGGAGAGATCGGGGGGGCCGAGAGACCCAGTACTTC.

V gene TRBV28 combines with J gene TRBJ1-2; the match to TRBD1 covers 10 bases. CDR1 is MDHEN and CDR2 is SYDVKM in the germline V gene. J gave up 3 bases and V 5 bases, and 15 bases lay outside the gene matches. This CDR3 has 18 amino acids. The chain's CDR3 is CASSMPGQGIRGDYGYTF. CDR3 coding DNA: TGTGCCAGCAGTATGCCGGGACAGGGGATTCGTGGCGACTATGGCTACACCTTC.

The chain recombines TRBV7-3 with TRBJ2-2; 10 bases align to TRBD2. The V gene's germline CDR1 is SGHTA and CDR2 FQGTGA. Losses at the gene ends were 5 bases for V and 6 bases for J; bases not matched to a gene: 9. CDR3 size: 16 residues. CDR3 amino acids: CASSGAGGPLSGELFF. The CDR3 bases are TGTGCCAGCAGCGGAGCGGGGGGGCCGTTATCCGGGGAGCTGTTTTTT.